These 10 T cell receptor beta chains were all obtained from the same sample, sequenced in a study of human T cells and chemical hapten exposure. Time point: patch test 1, 2 weeks after DPC sensitization. Treatment here: therapeutic diphenylcyclopropenone sensitization with weekly scalp DPC. TCRdb analysed the RACE reads with MiXCR anew, one entry per CDR3 protein. This sample has tens of thousands of distinct CDR3 sequences, with 9.8% found just once. The material sequenced was whole blood, taken in connection with sensitization to the hapten diphenylcyclopropenone (DPC). All receptors derive from a woman between 40 and 50 years old with alopecia areata. Some clones in this sample may be carry-over from other donors' samples.

The V and J genes are TRBV10-3 and TRBJ1-1; a possible D gene is TRBD1 (5 bases). V shed 8 bases and J shed 6 bases, with 10 bases lying between them. Germline CDR1 and CDR2: ENHRY and SYGVKD. CDR3 length equals 11 residues. DNA for the CDR3: TGTGCCATCCCGGGGCGTCCTGAAGCTTTCTTT. Translation: CAIPGRPEAFF.

This clonotype was recorded at least ten times. V is TRBV6-5 and J is TRBJ1-3; TRBD1 is a possible D gene (6 bases). Germline CDR1 MNHEY, CDR2 SVGAGI. V was trimmed by 2 bases and J by 4 bases, leaving 15 bases between them. The CDR3 contains 16 residues. CDR3 in amino acids: CASSYGTGTIGNTIYF. CDR3 DNA: TGTGCCAGCAGTTACGGTACCGGGACAATCGGAAACACCATATATTTT.

The chain recombines TRBV30 with TRBJ1-5, with 9 bases fitting TRBD1. The CDR3 contains 16 residues. V was pared by 1 base and J by 7 bases, with 11 bases of the junction left unmatched. Per the germline V gene, CDR1 is GTSNPN and CDR2 is SVGIG (reference sequence). The DNA of the CDR3 is TGTGCCTGGAGTGCGACGCGGACAGGGGTGGGGCAGCCCCAGCATTTT. It specifies CAWSATRTGVGQPQHF.

This clonotype appeared a few times. V and J are TRBV4-3 and TRBJ2-7, with D unclear. From germline, CDR1 is LGHNA and CDR2 YSLEER. Trimming left V 6 bases short and J 2 bases short, with 14 bases between. The CDR3 is 14 amino acids. CDR3 residues: CASSWGYGAYEQYF. CDR3 nucleotide sequence: TGCGCCAGCAGTTGGGGATATGGAGCCTACGAGCAGTACTTC.

Many counts were recorded for this clonotype. The chain uses TRBV29-1 and TRBJ2-5; D uncertain. CDR1 is SQVTM, CDR2 ANQGSEA, per germline. The CDR3 covers 12 residues. V was trimmed by 7 bases and J by 3 bases, leaving 12 bases between them. CDR3 sequence: CSGSSPKETQYF. CDR3 DNA: TGCAGCGGGTCCTCCCCTAAAGAGACCCAGTACTTC.

This clonotype was seen a few times. The chain carries TRBV13 and TRBJ1-3; 7 bases match TRBD1. Per the germline V gene, CDR1 is PRHDT and CDR2 is FYEKMQ (reference sequence). V shed 5 bases, J shed 3 bases, and the junction held 4 bases outside the gene matches. This CDR3 region has 14 residues. CDR3 DNA sequence: TGTGCCAGCAGCCAGGGGGGAGGTGGAAACACCATATATTTT. Encoded protein: CASSQGGGGNTIYF.

V is TRBV6-5 and J is TRBJ2-5, with 7 bases identical to TRBD1. Germline V gene lookup returns CDR1 MNHEY and CDR2 SVGAGI. V gave up 4 bases and J gave up 3 bases; unmatched junction bases: 5. This CDR3 has 14 residues. The chain's CDR3 is CASSFQDREETQYF. CDR3 sequence (DNA): TGTGCCAGCAGTTTTCAAGACAGGGAAGAGACCCAGTACTTC.

This clonotype occurred many times. This rearrangement joins TRBV30 to TRBJ1-3; D ambiguous. This CDR3 spans 10 amino acids. Germline CDR1 is GTSNPN and CDR2 is SVGIG (reference sequence). V lost 3 bases to trimming and J lost 8 bases, with 5 bases between them. The CDR3 DNA is TGTGCCTGGAGCCGGGACACCATATATTTT. The encoded protein is CAWSRDTIYF.

The rearrangement joins TRBV5-1 to TRBJ2-2; weak D call: TRBD1 (6 bases). Germline CDR1 and CDR2: SGHRS and YFSETQ. Trimming cost V 3 bases and J 6 bases, with 12 bases left between them. CDR3 length: 14 amino acids. In DNA form, the CDR3 reads TGCGCCAGCAGCTATCAACAGGGTTCCGGGGAGCTGTTTTTT. This encodes CASSYQQGSGELFF.

This clonotype occurred many times. The J gene is TRBJ2-2, the V gene TRBV6-1; D remains ambiguous. Per the germline V gene, CDR1 is MNHNS and CDR2 is SASEGT. The CDR3 is 13 amino acids. The ends were cut back, 6 bases at V and 5 bases at J, with 10 bases in the middle. DNA for the CDR3: TGTGCCAGCAGAGCAAGGGCGACCGGGGAGCTGTTTTTT. Protein: CASRARATGELFF.